A selection of T cell receptor beta chains follows, all from one sample in a study of T-cell memory formation after mild COVID-19. TCRdb passed the 5' RACE reads through MiXCR, listing each CDR3 protein once. The table has approximately 150,000 distinct CDR3 sequences, approximately 14% seen once. Sequencing was performed on PBMCs or a T cell subset sorted from them (not recorded which). These receptor sequences come from an adult woman who had mild COVID-19 (a few samples of this study predate the infection). Cell type and time point are not known. CDR3s include the opening cysteine and the closing phenylalanine or tryptophan. A D gene is named only where the DNA matches it firmly. Size values are once, few and many counts, or a class for expanded clones, and some rows have none.

TRBJ1-1	NA	TRBV7-8	NA	CASNAPGTEAFF	TGTGCCAGCAACGCTCCGGGGACTGAAGCTTTCTTT
TRBJ2-7	TRBD1	TRBV29-1	few	CSVRGTGDEQYF	TGCAGCGTTCGCGGGACAGGGGACGAGCAGTACTTC
TRBJ2-7	NA	TRBV20-1	NA	CSARGGQSSYEQYF	TGCAGTGCTAGAGGGGGGCAGAGCTCCTACGAGCAGTACTTC
TRBJ1-5	NA	TRBV6-5	NA	CASKGGGQPQHF	TGTGCCAGCAAGGGGGGCGGCCAGCCCCAGCATTTT
TRBJ2-7	NA	TRBV6-2/TRBV6-3	few	CASSYRPGASSSYEQYF	TGTGCCAGCAGTTACCGCCCAGGGGCGAGTAGCTCCTACGAGCAGTACTTC
TRBJ1-5	TRBD1	TRBV4-1	few	CASSHELGPSGGPQHF	TGCGCCAGCAGCCATGAGCTTGGACCGTCAGGGGGGCCCCAGCATTTT
TRBJ2-3	NA	TRBV5-4	many	CASSSPLDTQYF	TGTGCCAGCAGCTCGCCCTTGGATACGCAGTATTTT
TRBJ2-5	TRBD2	TRBV9	NA	CASSVGAGYQETQYF	TGTGCCAGCAGCGTGGGAGCGGGGTACCAAGAGACCCAGTACTTC
TRBJ2-7	NA	TRBV5-1	many	CASSSGGGSYEQYF	TGCGCCAGCAGCTCCGGGGGAGGTTCCTACGAGCAGTACTTC
TRBJ2-1	TRBD2	TRBV18	few	CASSRITGTSGSNEQFF	TGTGCCAGCTCACGAATTACCGGGACTAGCGGGAGCAATGAGCAGTTCTTC
TRBJ2-7	TRBD2	TRBV2	NA	CASSEAGLEGAEQYF	TGTGCCAGCAGTGAAGCCGGACTAGAAGGTGCCGAGCAGTACTTC
TRBJ2-1	NA	TRBV5-1	few	CASSLLGPEQFF	TGCGCCAGCAGCTTGCTGGGCCCTGAGCAGTTCTTC
TRBJ2-5	NA	TRBV29-1	NA	CSVEDRPGRIGETQYF	TGCAGCGTTGAAGATCGGCCGGGGCGAATTGGGGAGACCCAGTACTTC
TRBJ1-2	NA	TRBV6-4	NA	CASSENPGPSNYGYTF	TGTGCCAGCAGTGAGAATCCGGGGCCCTCCAACTATGGCTACACCTTC
TRBJ2-2	NA	TRBV25-1	NA	CASSAHLGTSNTGELFF	TGTGCCAGCAGTGCCCACCTCGGGACTTCTAACACCGGGGAGCTGTTTTTT
TRBJ2-7	NA	TRBV5-1	NA	CASSLGGDNGYEQYF	TGCGCCAGCAGCTTGGGCGGGGACAACGGCTACGAGCAGTACTTC
TRBJ2-7	NA	TRBV20-1	many	CSARDSRAEQYF	TGCAGTGCTAGAGACTCTAGGGCCGAGCAGTACTTC
TRBJ2-1	TRBD2	TRBV6-6	few	CASRGSENNEQFF	TGTGCCAGCCGCGGGAGTGAGAACAATGAGCAGTTCTTC
TRBJ2-1	NA	TRBV12-5	few	CASGQGGISWEQFF	TGTGCTAGTGGCCAGGGGGGGATAAGCTGGGAGCAGTTCTTC
TRBJ2-7	NA	TRBV5-1	few	CASSLFSMGSRTDSYEQYF	TGCGCCAGCAGCTTGTTTTCGATGGGGAGTCGGACAGACTCCTACGAGCAGTACTTC
TRBJ2-2	TRBD2	TRBV4-1	few	CASSQAPGGGTGELFF	TGCGCCAGCAGCCAAGCCCCGGGAGGAGGGACCGGGGAGCTGTTTTTT
TRBJ2-3	NA	TRBV29-1	many	CSPRITDTQYF	TGCAGCCCCAGAATAACAGATACGCAGTATTTT
TRBJ2-1	NA	TRBV9	once	CASSVDNKPNEQFF	TGTGCCAGCAGCGTAGATAACAAACCTAATGAGCAGTTCTTC
TRBJ2-5	TRBD2	TRBV11-1	NA	CASSFSGKETQYF	TGTGCCAGCAGCTTCAGCGGGAAAGAGACCCAGTACTTC
TRBJ2-1	NA	TRBV7-9	few	CASSLPGADNEQFF	TGTGCCAGCAGCCTACCAGGGGCAGACAATGAGCAGTTCTTC
TRBJ2-7	TRBD2	TRBV6-2/TRBV6-3	few	CASSYGLAGGRSYEQYF	TGTGCCAGCAGTTACGGACTAGCGGGGGGGAGGTCCTACGAGCAGTACTTC
TRBJ1-2	NA	TRBV5-4	NA	CASSLESGEGYTF	TGTGCCAGCAGCTTGGAGTCTGGGGAAGGCTACACCTTC
TRBJ2-2	TRBD1	TRBV4-3	NA	CASSQGQGANTGELFF	TGCGCCAGCAGCCAAGGGCAGGGGGCTAACACCGGGGAGCTGTTTTTT
TRBJ1-3	NA	TRBV6-5	NA	CASRNRDSGNTIYF	TGTGCCAGCAGAAATAGGGACTCTGGAAACACCATATATTTT
TRBJ1-3	NA	TRBV6-6	NA	CASSYSGGRDTIYF	TGTGCCAGCAGTTACTCTGGGGGGAGAGACACCATATATTTT
TRBJ1-6	TRBD1	TRBV6-6	few	CASRTPRDRAEVPLHF	TGTGCCAGCAGAACCCCCCGGGACAGGGCCGAAGTCCCCCTCCACTTT
TRBJ2-1	TRBD1	TRBV6-4	NA	CASSVGTDNNEQFF	TGTGCCAGCAGTGTGGGGACAGATAACAATGAGCAGTTCTTC
TRBJ2-1	NA	TRBV29-1	NA	CSVELRGHRTRSSYNEQFF	TGCAGCGTTGAATTGCGGGGACATCGCACCCGAAGCTCCTACAATGAGCAGTTCTTC
TRBJ2-7	TRBD1	TRBV5-6	few	CASSLSGQYVGEQYF	TGTGCCAGCAGCTTGTCGGGACAGTACGTTGGGGAGCAGTACTTC
TRBJ2-1	TRBD2	TRBV6-1	few	CASSPVVVAGGYNEQFF	TGTGCCAGCAGCCCTGTAGTGGTAGCGGGAGGGTACAATGAGCAGTTCTTC
TRBJ2-1	TRBD1	TRBV25-1	NA	CASSPGTGRNEQFF	TGTGCCAGCAGTCCCGGGACAGGGCGAAATGAGCAGTTCTTC
TRBJ2-7	NA	TRBV6-5	NA	CASSTQGRASSYEQYF	TGTGCCAGCAGTACTCAGGGCCGGGCAAGCTCCTACGAGCAGTACTTC
TRBJ1-2	NA	TRBV5-1	few	CASSGGHLNYGYTF	TGCGCCAGCAGCGGAGGACACCTAAACTATGGCTACACCTTC